The rows below give T cell receptor beta chains drawn from one sample of a study of cytomegalovirus exposure and HLA in healthy donors. The method was immunoSEQ multiplex PCR; TCRdb's version includes in-frame clones alone and lacks a portion of them. The sample lists 65,000 to 100,000 clones; approximately 93% were seen once. The sample taken for sequencing was PBMCs. All receptors derive from a woman aged 25 to 39 in good health and CMV-seronegative. The CDR3 runs from the conserved cysteine through the conserved F or W. D genes are given only for firm matches. The size entry is marked missing in some rows and otherwise reads once, few, many or a size class.

CDR3 DNA: TGTGCCAGCAGTTTAGCAGGGGGCAGGGCTAGTCAGCCCCAGCATTTT
CDR3 protein: CASSLAGGRASQPQHF
V gene: TRBV6-6
J gene: TRBJ1-5
D gene: TRBD1
clone size: few

CDR3 DNA: TGTGCCAGCAGCTCGACAGGGAGCTCTGGAAACACCATATATTTT
CDR3 protein: CASSSTGSSGNTIYF
V gene: TRBV7-2
J gene: TRBJ1-3
D gene: TRBD1
clone size: .

CDR3 DNA: TGTGCCAGTCGGACTAGCGGGGGGCATTACGAGCAGTACTTC
CDR3 protein: CASRTSGGHYEQYF
V gene: TRBV19
J gene: TRBJ2-7
D gene: TRBD2
clone size: .

CDR3 DNA: TGCGCCAGCAGCCATCCCACCGATCTCGGGACAGAGTCCTACGAGCAGTACTTC
CDR3 protein: CASSHPTDLGTESYEQYF
V gene: TRBV4-1
J gene: TRBJ2-7
D gene: TRBD1
clone size: .

CDR3 DNA: TGTGCCAGCACCCCGTATTCGGGTTCCGGAATTAACACTGAAGCTTTCTTT
CDR3 protein: CASTPYSGSGINTEAFF
V gene: TRBV27
J gene: TRBJ1-1
D gene: .
clone size: .

CDR3 DNA: TGTGCCAGCAGCGGATACCGGACAGGGTACTTATATGGCTACACCTTC
CDR3 protein: CASSGYRTGYLYGYTF
V gene: TRBV9
J gene: TRBJ1-2
D gene: TRBD1
clone size: .

CDR3 DNA: TGTGCCAGTGCTGTCTCACGAGGATACGAGCAGTACTTC
CDR3 protein: CASAVSRGYEQYF
V gene: TRBV19
J gene: TRBJ2-7
D gene: .
clone size: .

CDR3 DNA: TGTGCCAGCTCAGAGGGGACAGGGAACAACGATGAGCAGTTCTTC
CDR3 protein: CASSEGTGNNDEQFF
V gene: TRBV18
J gene: TRBJ2-1
D gene: TRBD1
clone size: once

CDR3 DNA: TGTGCCAGTAATCCGACAGGAGCTAACTATGGCTACACCTTC
CDR3 protein: CASNPTGANYGYTF
V gene: TRBV19
J gene: TRBJ1-2
D gene: .
clone size: few

CDR3 DNA: TGCGCCAGCAGCCTCGGACAGGGTTCGACCTACGAGCAGTACTTC
CDR3 protein: CASSLGQGSTYEQYF
V gene: TRBV4-1
J gene: TRBJ2-7
D gene: TRBD1
clone size: .

CDR3 DNA: TGTGCCAGCAGTTACGGATCGGGGGGGACAGATACGCAGTATTTT
CDR3 protein: CASSYGSGGTDTQYF
V gene: TRBV6-5
J gene: TRBJ2-3
D gene: TRBD2
clone size: few

CDR3 DNA: TGTGCCAGCAGCGTAGAGCCCGGGACTAGCGGGAGGAGCCAGACCCAGTACTTC
CDR3 protein: CASSVEPGTSGRSQTQYF
V gene: TRBV9
J gene: TRBJ2-5
D gene: TRBD2
clone size: .

CDR3 DNA: TGTGCCAGCAGGACAAATGGGGCTCAGCCCCAGCATTTT
CDR3 protein: CASRTNGAQPQHF
V gene: TRBV2
J gene: TRBJ1-5
D gene: .
clone size: .

CDR3 DNA: TGTGCCATCAGTGAGGCGGAATACCAAGAGACCCAGTACTTC
CDR3 protein: CAISEAEYQETQYF
V gene: TRBV10-3
J gene: TRBJ2-5
D gene: .
clone size: .

CDR3 DNA: TGTGCCAGCAGCCCTGGACAGGGGATCACTGAAGCTTTCTTT
CDR3 protein: CASSPGQGITEAFF
V gene: TRBV11-2
J gene: TRBJ1-1
D gene: TRBD1
clone size: .

CDR3 DNA: TGTGCCTGGATGCACGGACAGGGTCGACGGGGCTACACCTTC
CDR3 protein: CAWMHGQGRRGYTF
V gene: TRBV30
J gene: TRBJ1-2
D gene: TRBD1
clone size: .

CDR3 DNA: TGTGCCAGCAACTTAGGGGAGGCGGGCTCCCACACCGGGGAGCTGTTTTTT
CDR3 protein: CASNLGEAGSHTGELFF
V gene: TRBV7-8
J gene: TRBJ2-2
D gene: .
clone size: .

CDR3 DNA: TGTGCCAGCAGTTTCTCACCCCGGGACGGGGGGTCCTACGAGCAGTACTTC
CDR3 protein: CASSFSPRDGGSYEQYF
V gene: TRBV28
J gene: TRBJ2-7
D gene: TRBD2
clone size: .

CDR3 DNA: TGTGCCAGCAGCTTGTCCGGGACAGGGGCCGGGGAGCTGTTTTTT
CDR3 protein: CASSLSGTGAGELFF
V gene: TRBV5-4
J gene: TRBJ2-2
D gene: TRBD1
clone size: .

CDR3 DNA: TGTGCCAGCAGCTTAAATGGGGGCAGAGGGAGCAATCAGCCCCAGCATTTT
CDR3 protein: CASSLNGGRGSNQPQHF
V gene: TRBV7-2
J gene: TRBJ1-5
D gene: .
clone size: .

CDR3 DNA: TGTGCCAGCAGCTCGGGGACAGGGCCCCTCGGGGGCTACACCTTC
CDR3 protein: CASSSGTGPLGGYTF
V gene: TRBV11-2
J gene: TRBJ1-2
D gene: TRBD1
clone size: .

CDR3 DNA: TGTGCCAGCAGTCCCGGGACAGGGGATTCAGATACGCAGTATTTT
CDR3 protein: CASSPGTGDSDTQYF
V gene: TRBV7-9
J gene: TRBJ2-3
D gene: TRBD1
clone size: few

CDR3 DNA: TGTGCCAGCTCAGACGGGGGCTCCTACAATGAGCAGTTCTTC
CDR3 protein: CASSDGGSYNEQFF
V gene: TRBV6-6
J gene: TRBJ2-1
D gene: .
clone size: .

CDR3 DNA: TGCGCCAGCAGCCAAGATCGCGGTACGGCGAACACCGGGGAGCTGTTTTTT
CDR3 protein: CASSQDRGTANTGELFF
V gene: TRBV4-1
J gene: TRBJ2-2
D gene: .
clone size: .

CDR3 DNA: TGTGCCAGCAGCACTCGGGGGGCCGGGTACAATGAGCAGTTCTTC
CDR3 protein: CASSTRGAGYNEQFF
V gene: TRBV9
J gene: TRBJ2-1
D gene: .
clone size: .

CDR3 DNA: TGTGCCAGCAGTTTAGGTGACAGTCACAATGAGCAGTTCTTC
CDR3 protein: CASSLGDSHNEQFF
V gene: TRBV27
J gene: TRBJ2-1
D gene: .
clone size: .

CDR3 DNA: TGTGCCACACAGAGCTCCTACAATGAGCAGTTCTTC
CDR3 protein: CATQSSYNEQFF
V gene: TRBV15
J gene: TRBJ2-1
D gene: .
clone size: .

CDR3 DNA: TGCGCCAGCAGTGAGTCAGTAGCGGGGGGCCGGGGTGAGCAGTTCTTC
CDR3 protein: CASSESVAGGRGEQFF
V gene: TRBV10-2
J gene: TRBJ2-1
D gene: TRBD2
clone size: .

CDR3 DNA: TGTGCCAGCAGCACAACGACAGGGGTATACAATGAGCAGTTCTTC
CDR3 protein: CASSTTTGVYNEQFF
V gene: TRBV7-8
J gene: TRBJ2-1
D gene: TRBD1
clone size: .

CDR3 DNA: TGCGCCAGCAGCTTGGCCCCAGGGATCAGCAATCAGCCCCAGCATTTT
CDR3 protein: CASSLAPGISNQPQHF
V gene: TRBV5-1
J gene: TRBJ1-5
D gene: .
clone size: .

CDR3 DNA: TGCGCCAGCAGCCCGCGACAGGGTTACTATGGCTACACCTTC
CDR3 protein: CASSPRQGYYGYTF
V gene: TRBV5-1
J gene: TRBJ1-2
D gene: TRBD1
clone size: once

CDR3 DNA: TGTGCCAGCACCCCCAGAGGGACTGGGGAGACCCAGTACTTC
CDR3 protein: CASTPRGTGETQYF
V gene: TRBV28
J gene: TRBJ2-5
D gene: .
clone size: .

CDR3 DNA: TGTGCCAGCAGGAACAGGGGTCGTACTTCAGAGCAGTTCTTC
CDR3 protein: CASRNRGRTSEQFF
V gene: TRBV6-1
J gene: TRBJ2-1
D gene: TRBD1
clone size: .

CDR3 DNA: TGTGCCAGCAGCTGGGAACAGGGCACTGAAGCTTTCTTT
CDR3 protein: CASSWEQGTEAFF
V gene: TRBV6-5
J gene: TRBJ1-1
D gene: .
clone size: .

CDR3 DNA: TGTGCCAGTAGTCTCCAGGCGAGCGGGGGGTGGGAGACCCAGTACTTC
CDR3 protein: CASSLQASGGWETQYF
V gene: TRBV19
J gene: TRBJ2-5
D gene: TRBD2
clone size: .

CDR3 DNA: TGTGCCAGCAGCCTAAAAAGGGCGGGATACTCCTACGAGCAGTACTTC
CDR3 protein: CASSLKRAGYSYEQYF
V gene: TRBV7-2
J gene: TRBJ2-7
D gene: .
clone size: .

CDR3 DNA: TGTGCTAGTGGTTGGGGGGGCGCAACTAATGAAAAACTGTTTTTT
CDR3 protein: CASGWGGATNEKLFF
V gene: TRBV12-5
J gene: TRBJ1-4
D gene: .
clone size: .

CDR3 DNA: TGCGCCAGCAGCCAAGATTGGACAGGGACTAACTATGGCTACACCTTC
CDR3 protein: CASSQDWTGTNYGYTF
V gene: TRBV4-1
J gene: TRBJ1-2
D gene: TRBD1
clone size: .

CDR3 DNA: TGCGCCAGCAACGACAGGGGCTACGGCACTGAAGCTTTCTTT
CDR3 protein: CASNDRGYGTEAFF
V gene: TRBV5-1
J gene: TRBJ1-1
D gene: TRBD1
clone size: .

CDR3 DNA: TGCAGCGTTGTCTTTATGGAGGGGATCGCAGATACGCAGTATTTT
CDR3 protein: CSVVFMEGIADTQYF
V gene: TRBV29-1
J gene: TRBJ2-3
D gene: .
clone size: .

CDR3 DNA: TGTGCCAGCAGCTCAGCGGCGGGGGGAAGTGAGCAGTTCTTC
CDR3 protein: CASSSAAGGSEQFF
V gene: TRBV7-9
J gene: TRBJ2-1
D gene: TRBD2
clone size: once

CDR3 DNA: TGTGCCAGCCAGACTAGCGGGAGATCAGGCGGGGAGCTGTTTTTT
CDR3 protein: CASQTSGRSGGELFF
V gene: TRBV19
J gene: TRBJ2-2
D gene: TRBD2
clone size: .

CDR3 DNA: TGTGCCAGCAGTCCCCAAGGGGGCAGGGGCACCGGGGAGCTGTTTTTT
CDR3 protein: CASSPQGGRGTGELFF
V gene: TRBV27
J gene: TRBJ2-2
D gene: TRBD1
clone size: .

CDR3 DNA: TGTGCCATCAGGACAGGGGTAGGCACTGAAGCTTTCTTT
CDR3 protein: CAIRTGVGTEAFF
V gene: TRBV10-3
J gene: TRBJ1-1
D gene: TRBD1
clone size: .

CDR3 DNA: TGTGCCATCAGTGCAGGGTTCGATCAGCCCCAGCATTTT
CDR3 protein: CAISAGFDQPQHF
V gene: TRBV10-3
J gene: TRBJ1-5
D gene: .
clone size: few

CDR3 DNA: TGTGCCAGCAGTTACTCGACTAGCGGGAGCCCTCACGAGCAGTACTTC
CDR3 protein: CASSYSTSGSPHEQYF
V gene: TRBV6-5
J gene: TRBJ2-7
D gene: TRBD2
clone size: .

CDR3 DNA: TGTGCCAGCCACCTAAGGCCCTCTAGTGAGCAGTTCTTC
CDR3 protein: CASHLRPSSEQFF
V gene: TRBV6-5
J gene: TRBJ2-1
D gene: .
clone size: .

CDR3 DNA: TGCGCCAGCAGCTTGGTGCCGGGGGGGACCACAGATACGCAGTATTTT
CDR3 protein: CASSLVPGGTTDTQYF
V gene: TRBV5-1
J gene: TRBJ2-3
D gene: TRBD2
clone size: .

CDR3 DNA: TGTGCCAGTAGTATCCAGCGGGCCAGACTAGATACGCAGTATTTT
CDR3 protein: CASSIQRARLDTQYF
V gene: TRBV19
J gene: TRBJ2-3
D gene: .
clone size: .

CDR3 DNA: TGTGCCACCCTACCTTCGACTAGCGGGGTTAGCACAGATACGCAGTATTTT
CDR3 protein: CATLPSTSGVSTDTQYF
V gene: TRBV4-2
J gene: TRBJ2-3
D gene: TRBD2
clone size: .

CDR3 DNA: TGTGCCAGCAGTCCACAGGGGGCGGAGTATCAGCCCCAGCATTTT
CDR3 protein: CASSPQGAEYQPQHF
V gene: TRBV2
J gene: TRBJ1-5
D gene: TRBD1
clone size: .

CDR3 DNA: TGCGCCAGCAGCTTGGGGGGCCATAATCAGCCCCAGCATTTT
CDR3 protein: CASSLGGHNQPQHF
V gene: TRBV5-1
J gene: TRBJ1-5
D gene: .
clone size: few

CDR3 DNA: TGTGCCAGTAGTACCGGACAGGGGGTCGTAAAGTCACCCCTCCACTTT
CDR3 protein: CASSTGQGVVKSPLHF
V gene: TRBV19
J gene: TRBJ1-6
D gene: TRBD1
clone size: few

CDR3 DNA: TGTGCCAGCAGCCAAGGGACACTCCAAGAGACCCAGTACTTC
CDR3 protein: CASSQGTLQETQYF
V gene: TRBV4-2
J gene: TRBJ2-5
D gene: .
clone size: .